This T cell receptor (beta chain) is drawn from a study of T cell responses to AZD1222 COVID-19 vaccine. Study-wide results and limits: Repertoires were obtained only post-peak T cell response. Mostly white British, mostly female donors; authors suggested clonal diversity may be underestimated.

For this clone: Its antigen is currently unknown.

Repertoires were generated with immunoSEQ multiplex PCR, while TCRdb's copy carries only in-frame clones and drops some. The sample gives roughly 110,000 clones, 91% of which show up once; roughly a fifth is in the top ten. The CDR3 runs to 15 residues. Per germline, CDR1 LGHDT and CDR2 YNNKEL (reference sequence). J was trimmed by 5 bases and V by 4 bases; bases with no gene match: 5. This TCR was sampled from an adult in good health. Sequenced here: peripheral blood, sampled on day 0 of AZD1222 vaccination. The V call is TRBV3-1 (or the pseudogene TRBV3-2), the J call TRBJ1-3, with 10 bases aligning to TRBD1. This CDR3 reads CASSRGTGERNTIYF. The CDR3 bases are TGTGCCAGCAGCCGAGGGACAGGGGAACGAAACACCATATATTTT.